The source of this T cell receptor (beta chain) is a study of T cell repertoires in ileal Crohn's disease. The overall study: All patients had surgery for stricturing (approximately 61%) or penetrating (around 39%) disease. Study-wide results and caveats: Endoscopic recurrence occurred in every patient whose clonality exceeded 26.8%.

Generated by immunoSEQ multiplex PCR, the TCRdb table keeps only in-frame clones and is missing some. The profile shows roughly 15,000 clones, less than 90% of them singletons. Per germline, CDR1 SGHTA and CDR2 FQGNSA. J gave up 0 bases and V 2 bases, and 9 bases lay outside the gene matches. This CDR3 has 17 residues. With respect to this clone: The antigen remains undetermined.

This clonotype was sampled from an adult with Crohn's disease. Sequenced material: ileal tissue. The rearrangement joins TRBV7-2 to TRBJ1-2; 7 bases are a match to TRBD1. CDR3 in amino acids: CASSLMTGTWANYGYTF. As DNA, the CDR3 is TGTGCCAGCAGCTTAATGACAGGGACATGGGCTAACTATGGCTACACCTTC.